This T cell receptor beta chain was found in a study of blood T cell repertoires in COVID-19. TCRdb keeps only in-frame clones here, not all; method: immunoSEQ multiplex PCR. Here the sample spans around 370,000 clones, more than 70% being singletons. Germline V CDR1 and CDR2: SGDLS, YYNGEE. The CDR3 spans 15 residues. The V segment lost 6 bases and the J segment 4 bases; nucleotides outside the gene matches: 8. Specimen: PBMCs or T cells enriched from blood (not recorded which). This clonotype was obtained from a woman younger than 35 who had recovered from COVID-19. The chain combines TRBV9 with TRBJ2-1; TRBD2 matches at 9 bases. CDR3 protein: CASNPSGGLYNEQFF. The CDR3 nucleotides read TGTGCCAGCAACCCGAGCGGGGGGCTATACAATGAGCAGTTCTTC.